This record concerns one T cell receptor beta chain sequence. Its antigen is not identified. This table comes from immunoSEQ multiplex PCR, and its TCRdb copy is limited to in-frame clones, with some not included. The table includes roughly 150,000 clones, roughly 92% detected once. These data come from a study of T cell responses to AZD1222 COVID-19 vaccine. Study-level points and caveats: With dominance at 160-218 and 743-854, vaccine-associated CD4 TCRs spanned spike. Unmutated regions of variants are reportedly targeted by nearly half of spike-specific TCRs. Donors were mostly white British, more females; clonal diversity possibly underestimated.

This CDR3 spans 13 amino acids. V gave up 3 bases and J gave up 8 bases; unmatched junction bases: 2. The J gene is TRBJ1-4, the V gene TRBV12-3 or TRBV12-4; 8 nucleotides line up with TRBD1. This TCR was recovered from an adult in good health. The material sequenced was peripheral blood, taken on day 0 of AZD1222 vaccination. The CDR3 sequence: CASSFTGGEKLFF. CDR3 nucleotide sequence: TGTGCCAGCAGTTTTACAGGGGGGGAAAAACTGTTTTTT.